The 7 T cell receptor beta chains in this list originate from one sample, sequenced in a study of blood T cell repertoires in COVID-19. The assay was immunoSEQ multiplex PCR, and TCRdb's table has in-frame clones only and misses some. The sample shows roughly 59,000 clones, more than 75% of them seen only once. The sample consisted of peripheral blood. Receptors originate from a man older than 75 with acute or convalescent COVID-19.

This clone showed up just once. V and J are TRBV5-4 and TRBJ2-1, with TRBD2 identical over 10 bases. CDR1 is SGHNT and CDR2 is YYREEE in the germline V gene (reference sequence). With V trimmed by 4 bases and J by 7 bases, 8 bases remained unmatched. The CDR3 runs to 15 residues. The CDR3 spells CASSVTSGQANEQFF. The CDR3 DNA is TGTGCCAGCAGCGTGACTAGCGGGCAGGCTAATGAGCAGTTCTTC.

The V gene is TRBV3-1 (or the pseudogene TRBV3-2), the J gene TRBJ1-4; D possibly corresponds to TRBD1 (6 bases). The CDR3 covers 15 residues. In germline, CDR1 is LGHDT, CDR2 YNNKEL (reference sequence). V lost 4 bases to trimming and J lost 4 bases, with 13 bases between them. CDR3 in DNA: TGTGCCAGCAGCCTTTGGGGGCTCGGTAATGAAAAACTGTTTTTT. Translating it yields CASSLWGLGNEKLFF.

The chain combines TRBV7-8 with TRBJ2-3; 12 nucleotides line up with TRBD2. CDR1 and CDR2 from the germline V gene are SGHVS and FQNEAQ. V was clipped by 2 bases and J by 6 bases; unmatched bases: 6. The CDR3 extends over 16 amino acids. In DNA, the CDR3 is TGTGCCAGCAGCTTACCCGGACTAGCGGGATCGGATACGCAGTATTTT. Protein sequence: CASSLPGLAGSDTQYF.

The rearrangement links TRBV5-1 to TRBJ2-1; TRBD2 matches 9 bases. V shed 4 bases, J shed 6 bases, and the junction held 5 bases outside the gene matches. Germline CDR1 and CDR2: SGHRS and YFSETQ. This CDR3 region has 14 residues. This CDR3 is CASSGGLAGNEQFF. The CDR3, as DNA: TGCGCCAGCAGCGGGGGACTAGCCGGCAATGAGCAGTTCTTC.

The chain couples TRBV24-1 to TRBJ2-2; TRBD2 aligns across 11 bases. Germline V gene sequence: CDR1 KGHDR, CDR2 SFDVKD. This CDR3 comprises 17 residues. After removal of 4 bases from V and 4 bases from J, the junction contained 7 bases not matched to a gene. The CDR3 is CATSDSGTSGVTGELFF. Here the CDR3 DNA reads TGTGCCACCAGTGACTCCGGGACTAGCGGAGTCACCGGGGAGCTGTTTTTT.

This sequence joins TRBV4-1 and TRBJ2-2, with TRBD1 as a possible D gene (6 bases). The CDR3 extends over 16 amino acids. Germline CDR1 and CDR2: MGHRA and YSYEKL. V was clipped by 1 base and J by 0 bases, with 9 bases between them. The CDR3 DNA reads as TGCGCCAGCAGCCAAGTCTGGACAGCGAACACCGGGGAGCTGTTTTTT. It codes for CASSQVWTANTGELFF.

This clone was seen a few times. CDR3 loop: CASSVGQNSPLHF. CDR3 DNA: TGTGCCAGCAGTGTGGGACAGAATTCACCCCTCCACTTT. The V call is TRBV2, the J call TRBJ1-6; 7 bases align to TRBD1. V gave up 4 bases and J gave up 7 bases; unmatched junction bases: 1. The germline V gene encodes CDR1 SNHLY and CDR2 FYNNEI. The CDR3 extends over 13 amino acids. Looking up the rest from reference TRBV2 and TRBJ1-6 gives the full variable domain: EPEVTQTPSHQVTQMGQEVILRCVPISNHLYFYWYRQILGQKVEFLVSFYNNEISEKSEIFDDQFSVERPDGSNFTLKIRSTKLEDSAMYFCASSVGQNSPLHFGNGTRLTVT.